Listed below are T cell receptor beta chains from one sample, sequenced in a study of response to subunit inactivated influenza vaccine. TCRdb re-called the RT-PCR reads through MiXCR, storing one row per CDR3 protein. Among fewer than 650,000 distinct CDR3 sequences listed, roughly 13% were seen once. The material sequenced was PBMCs from blood, taken roughly 45 days after vaccination. These receptors were obtained from a man aged 45-60 years who received an inactivated influenza vaccine. Each CDR3 is given with its conserved first and last residue. Each record gives: clone size, V gene, D gene, J gene, CDR3 DNA, CDR3 protein. D genes are given only for firm matches. Expanded clones get a size class; other rows say once, few or many, or leave the size out.

clone size: few
V gene: TRBV2
D gene: TRBD1
J gene: TRBJ2-7
CDR3 DNA: TGTGCCAGCCAACAGGGGTCGTATACGCAGTACTTC
CDR3 protein: CASQQGSYTQYF

clone size: few
V gene: TRBV7-2
D gene: NA
J gene: TRBJ2-3
CDR3 DNA: TGTGCCAGCAGCTTAGAACAGTGGACAGATACGCAGTATTTT
CDR3 protein: CASSLEQWTDTQYF

clone size: NA
V gene: TRBV29-1
D gene: NA
J gene: TRBJ2-7
CDR3 DNA: TGCAGCGTTGAAGAGTTTGGAACCTACGAGCAGTACTTC
CDR3 protein: CSVEEFGTYEQYF

clone size: few
V gene: TRBV6-1
D gene: TRBD1
J gene: TRBJ2-7
CDR3 DNA: TGTGCCAGCAGCCTACGGACAGGGAAAATATTAGCCTCCTACGAGCAGTACTTC
CDR3 protein: CASSLRTGKILASYEQYF

clone size: few
V gene: TRBV24-1
D gene: TRBD2
J gene: TRBJ2-3
CDR3 DNA: TGTGCCACCAGTGACCCTAGTAGCGGGAGGGCGGATACGCAGTATTTT
CDR3 protein: CATSDPSSGRADTQYF

clone size: many
V gene: TRBV7-2
D gene: TRBD2
J gene: TRBJ2-1
CDR3 DNA: TGTGCCAGCAGCTTAGTGGGACTAGCGACAGCCTACAATGAGCAGTTCTTC
CDR3 protein: CASSLVGLATAYNEQFF

clone size: many
V gene: TRBV12-3/TRBV12-4
D gene: TRBD1
J gene: TRBJ2-2
CDR3 DNA: TGTGCCAGCAGTTTAGATCGGACAGGTGCCACCGGGGAGCTGTTTTTT
CDR3 protein: CASSLDRTGATGELFF

clone size: many
V gene: TRBV12-3/TRBV12-4
D gene: TRBD1
J gene: TRBJ2-2
CDR3 DNA: TGTGCCAGCAGCCCCTCGACAGGGTGGACCGGGGAGCTGTTTTTT
CDR3 protein: CASSPSTGWTGELFF

clone size: NA
V gene: TRBV29-1
D gene: TRBD1
J gene: TRBJ1-1
CDR3 DNA: TGCAGCGGGGGACAGGGAGGAACTGAAGCTTTCTTT
CDR3 protein: CSGGQGGTEAFF

clone size: NA
V gene: TRBV20-1
D gene: TRBD1
J gene: TRBJ2-5
CDR3 DNA: TGCAGTGCTAGGGCCGACAGGGGTTACCAAGAGACCCAGTACTTC
CDR3 protein: CSARADRGYQETQYF

clone size: NA
V gene: TRBV11-2
D gene: NA
J gene: TRBJ2-5
CDR3 DNA: TGTGCCAGCAGCTTGAGAAGGGCTAGCGAGGGTACTAACGCCGAGACCCAGTACTTC
CDR3 protein: CASSLRRASEGTNAETQYF

clone size: few
V gene: TRBV12-3/TRBV12-4
D gene: TRBD2
J gene: TRBJ2-1
CDR3 DNA: TGTGCCAGCAGTTTAGCGATTAGCGGGGGGGCTTACTACAATGAGCAGTTCTTC
CDR3 protein: CASSLAISGGAYYNEQFF

clone size: few
V gene: TRBV9
D gene: NA
J gene: TRBJ2-7
CDR3 DNA: TGTGCCAGCAGCGTAGAAGTGGGAGTAGGGTACGAGCAGTACTTC
CDR3 protein: CASSVEVGVGYEQYF

clone size: NA
V gene: TRBV12-5
D gene: NA
J gene: TRBJ2-3
CDR3 DNA: TGTGCTAGTGCCCGGGACACAGATACGCAGTATTTT
CDR3 protein: CASARDTDTQYF

clone size: NA
V gene: TRBV7-2
D gene: NA
J gene: TRBJ2-6
CDR3 DNA: TGTGCCAGCAGCTTATCTTGGGGGGGGGCCAACGTCCTGACTTTC
CDR3 protein: CASSLSWGGANVLTF

clone size: few
V gene: TRBV12-3/TRBV12-4
D gene: NA
J gene: TRBJ1-5
CDR3 DNA: TGTGCCAGCAGTTTCCGGGGGCCTCAGCCCCAGCATTTT
CDR3 protein: CASSFRGPQPQHF

clone size: few
V gene: TRBV12-3/TRBV12-4
D gene: NA
J gene: TRBJ2-5
CDR3 DNA: TGTGCCAGCAGCCCCTCCGGGACCCGGGCGGAGACCCAGTACTTC
CDR3 protein: CASSPSGTRAETQYF

clone size: few
V gene: TRBV9
D gene: NA
J gene: TRBJ1-6
CDR3 DNA: TGTGCCAGCAGCGTGGCCACGGCCAATTCACCCCTCCACTTT
CDR3 protein: CASSVATANSPLHF

clone size: few
V gene: TRBV4-3
D gene: NA
J gene: TRBJ2-5
CDR3 DNA: TGCGCCAGCAGCCAAACGGGACCCCAAGAGACCCAGTACTTC
CDR3 protein: CASSQTGPQETQYF

clone size: NA
V gene: TRBV7-2
D gene: NA
J gene: TRBJ2-7
CDR3 DNA: TGTGCCAGCAGCTCGCTGCAGCATTCGGGTTCCTACGAGCAGTACTTC
CDR3 protein: CASSSLQHSGSYEQYF

clone size: NA
V gene: TRBV5-6
D gene: TRBD1
J gene: TRBJ1-6
CDR3 DNA: TGTGCCAGCAGCCCCCGACAGGGGGCTTCACCCCTCCACTTT
CDR3 protein: CASSPRQGASPLHF

clone size: many
V gene: TRBV5-1
D gene: NA
J gene: TRBJ2-3
CDR3 DNA: TGCGCCAGCAGCTTCGGCAGGGGCAGAGGGGCCACCACAGATACGCAGTATTTT
CDR3 protein: CASSFGRGRGATTDTQYF

clone size: many
V gene: TRBV6-1
D gene: NA
J gene: TRBJ2-7
CDR3 DNA: TGTGCCAGTTCTGAACCCCGCGTTGGTTCCGGTTTTGAGCAGTACTTC
CDR3 protein: CASSEPRVGSGFEQYF

clone size: NA
V gene: TRBV7-9
D gene: TRBD2
J gene: TRBJ2-7
CDR3 DNA: TGTGCCAGCAGCTTACCCTATATAGCGGGAGTCGAAGAGCAGTACTTC
CDR3 protein: CASSLPYIAGVEEQYF

clone size: few
V gene: TRBV4-1
D gene: NA
J gene: TRBJ1-2
CDR3 DNA: TGCGCCAGCAGCCAAGCCCTTACAGGGTTCTATGGCTACACCTTC
CDR3 protein: CASSQALTGFYGYTF

clone size: NA
V gene: TRBV5-5
D gene: NA
J gene: TRBJ1-2
CDR3 DNA: TGTGCCAGCAGCTTGGATCCGGGGCTGGGCTACACCTTC
CDR3 protein: CASSLDPGLGYTF

clone size: few
V gene: TRBV14
D gene: NA
J gene: TRBJ2-1
CDR3 DNA: TGTGCCAGCAGCCAAGAGTGGAGGGAGCAGTTCTTC
CDR3 protein: CASSQEWREQFF

clone size: few
V gene: TRBV7-2
D gene: NA
J gene: TRBJ2-1
CDR3 DNA: TGTGCCAGCAGCACGAACAGGGGAGGAGTGGGAAATGAGCAGTTCTTC
CDR3 protein: CASSTNRGGVGNEQFF

clone size: NA
V gene: TRBV15
D gene: NA
J gene: TRBJ2-2
CDR3 DNA: TGTGCCACCAGCAGATCCAGGACTCAGCCAACCGGGGAGCTGTTTTTT
CDR3 protein: CATSRSRTQPTGELFF

clone size: many
V gene: TRBV4-1
D gene: NA
J gene: TRBJ2-7
CDR3 DNA: TGCGCCAGCAGCCAATCTCCGAGCTCCTACGAGCAGTACTTC
CDR3 protein: CASSQSPSSYEQYF

clone size: few
V gene: TRBV6-6
D gene: TRBD2
J gene: TRBJ2-7
CDR3 DNA: TGTGCCAGCTATGGGAGGGGAAGGAACTACGAGCAGTACTTC
CDR3 protein: CASYGRGRNYEQYF

clone size: few
V gene: TRBV20-1
D gene: NA
J gene: TRBJ1-1
CDR3 DNA: TGCAGTGCTAGAGTGCACGGAAACACTGAAGCTTTCTTT
CDR3 protein: CSARVHGNTEAFF

clone size: NA
V gene: TRBV18
D gene: NA
J gene: TRBJ2-7
CDR3 DNA: TGTGCCAGCTCACCCCTTCCGATTAACTACGAGCAGTACTTC
CDR3 protein: CASSPLPINYEQYF

clone size: few
V gene: TRBV20-1
D gene: TRBD2
J gene: TRBJ2-7
CDR3 DNA: TGCAGTGCTAGAGATAGTAAATCGGCGGGAGCCCCCTACGAGCAGTACTTC
CDR3 protein: CSARDSKSAGAPYEQYF

clone size: many
V gene: TRBV7-8
D gene: TRBD1
J gene: TRBJ2-7
CDR3 DNA: TGTGCCAGCAGCTTGACAGGGGGCGACGAGCAGTACTTC
CDR3 protein: CASSLTGGDEQYF

clone size: many
V gene: TRBV10-3
D gene: TRBD2
J gene: TRBJ2-1
CDR3 DNA: TGTGCCACTTTAAAGGGACTAGGTAATGAGCAGTTCTTC
CDR3 protein: CATLKGLGNEQFF

clone size: few
V gene: TRBV5-1
D gene: NA
J gene: TRBJ2-2
CDR3 DNA: TGCGCCAGCAGCTTGACCGGGATGGTTGCCGGGGAGCTGTTTTTT
CDR3 protein: CASSLTGMVAGELFF

clone size: NA
V gene: TRBV7-9
D gene: TRBD1
J gene: TRBJ2-7
CDR3 DNA: TGTGCCAGCAGCTGGACGACAGGGAGCAGCGAGCAGTACTTC
CDR3 protein: CASSWTTGSSEQYF

clone size: many
V gene: TRBV20-1
D gene: TRBD2
J gene: TRBJ2-6
CDR3 DNA: TGCAGTGCTGCGGGGGGTGGGAGCTCTGGGGCCAACGTCCTGACTTTC
CDR3 protein: CSAAGGGSSGANVLTF

clone size: few
V gene: TRBV9
D gene: TRBD2
J gene: TRBJ2-1
CDR3 DNA: TGTGCCAGCAGCGTAGGGGGACTAGCCATACCTAATGAGCAGTTCTTC
CDR3 protein: CASSVGGLAIPNEQFF

clone size: NA
V gene: TRBV6-2/TRBV6-3
D gene: TRBD1
J gene: TRBJ1-1
CDR3 DNA: TGTGCCAGCAGTTTGACAGGGCCAAGAACTGAAGCTTTCTTT
CDR3 protein: CASSLTGPRTEAFF

clone size: few
V gene: TRBV9
D gene: TRBD1
J gene: TRBJ2-3
CDR3 DNA: TGTGCCAGCAGCGGTGACAGGGGTATCGGAGATACGCAGTATTTT
CDR3 protein: CASSGDRGIGDTQYF

clone size: few
V gene: TRBV6-2/TRBV6-3
D gene: TRBD1
J gene: TRBJ1-6
CDR3 DNA: TGTGCCACCAGGGACAGGAAAAATTCACCCCTCCACTTT
CDR3 protein: CATRDRKNSPLHF

clone size: NA
V gene: TRBV7-3
D gene: TRBD2
J gene: TRBJ2-1
CDR3 DNA: TGTGCCAGCAGCACTCGACTAGCGGGTGAGCAGTTCTTC
CDR3 protein: CASSTRLAGEQFF

clone size: NA
V gene: TRBV11-2
D gene: TRBD2
J gene: TRBJ2-5
CDR3 DNA: TGTGCCAGCAGCTTATCCTCTAGCGGGGGTTGGCAGACCCAGTACTTC
CDR3 protein: CASSLSSSGGWQTQYF

clone size: NA
V gene: TRBV11-1
D gene: NA
J gene: TRBJ2-6
CDR3 DNA: TGTGCCAGCAGCTTAGGAACGGGAAGGAGCTCTGGGGCCAACGTCCTGACTTTC
CDR3 protein: CASSLGTGRSSGANVLTF